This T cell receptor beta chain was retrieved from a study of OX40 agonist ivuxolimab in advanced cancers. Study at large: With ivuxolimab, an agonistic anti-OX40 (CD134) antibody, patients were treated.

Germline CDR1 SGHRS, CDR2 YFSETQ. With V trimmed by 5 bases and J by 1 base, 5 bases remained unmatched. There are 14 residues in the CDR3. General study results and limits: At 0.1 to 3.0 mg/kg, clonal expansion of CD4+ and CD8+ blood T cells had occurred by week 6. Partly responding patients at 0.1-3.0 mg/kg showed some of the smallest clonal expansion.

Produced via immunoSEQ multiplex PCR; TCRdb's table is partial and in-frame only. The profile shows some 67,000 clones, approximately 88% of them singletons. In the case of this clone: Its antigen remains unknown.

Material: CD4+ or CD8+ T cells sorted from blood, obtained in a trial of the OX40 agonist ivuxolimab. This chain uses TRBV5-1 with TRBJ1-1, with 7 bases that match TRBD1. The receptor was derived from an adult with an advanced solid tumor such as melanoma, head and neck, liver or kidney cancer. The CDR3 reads CASSRDSKNTEAFF. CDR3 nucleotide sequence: TGCGCCAGCAGTAGGGACAGTAAGAACACTGAAGCTTTCTTT.